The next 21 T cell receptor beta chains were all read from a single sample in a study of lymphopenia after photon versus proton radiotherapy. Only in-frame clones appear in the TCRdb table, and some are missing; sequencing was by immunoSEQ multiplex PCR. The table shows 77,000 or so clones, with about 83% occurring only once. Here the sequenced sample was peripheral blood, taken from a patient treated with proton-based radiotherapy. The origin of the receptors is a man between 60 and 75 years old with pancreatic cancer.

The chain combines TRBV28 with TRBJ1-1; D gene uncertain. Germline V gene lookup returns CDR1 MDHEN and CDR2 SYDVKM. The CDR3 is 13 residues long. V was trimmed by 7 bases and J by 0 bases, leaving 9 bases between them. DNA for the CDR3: TGTGCCAGCAAGATCTTAATGAACACTGAAGCTTTCTTT. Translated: CASKILMNTEAFF.

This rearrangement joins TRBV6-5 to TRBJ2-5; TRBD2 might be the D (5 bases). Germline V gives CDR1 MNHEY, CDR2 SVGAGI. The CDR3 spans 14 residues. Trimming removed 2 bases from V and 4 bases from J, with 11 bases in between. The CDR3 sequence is CASSYRVGGETQYF. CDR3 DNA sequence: TGTGCCAGCAGTTACAGGGTTGGAGGAGAGACCCAGTACTTC.

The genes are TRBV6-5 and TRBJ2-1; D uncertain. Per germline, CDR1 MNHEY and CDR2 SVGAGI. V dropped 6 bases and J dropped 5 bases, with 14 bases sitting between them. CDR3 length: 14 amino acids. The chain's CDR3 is CASSRPSPNNEQFF. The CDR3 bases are TGTGCCAGCAGCCGACCCTCGCCGAACAATGAGCAGTTCTTC.

The CDR3 spells CTSSPKRAGDLTDTQYF. The CDR3 DNA sequence: TGCACCAGCAGCCCTAAGAGGGCGGGAGACCTCACAGATACGCAGTATTTT. The chain has TRBV1 and TRBJ2-3; the D call TRBD2 from the table was never checked on the DNA. TRBV1 is flagged as a pseudogene. CDR3 size: 17 residues.

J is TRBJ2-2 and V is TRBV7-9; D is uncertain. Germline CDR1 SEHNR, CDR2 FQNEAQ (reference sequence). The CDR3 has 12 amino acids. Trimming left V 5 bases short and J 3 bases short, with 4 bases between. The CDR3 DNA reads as TGTGCCAGCAGCCTACACACCGGGGAGCTGTTTTTT. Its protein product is CASSLHTGELFF.

The CDR3 here is CASSLGLAGGQETQYF. The CDR3 DNA sequence: TGTGCCAGCAGTTTGGGTCTAGCGGGAGGGCAAGAGACCCAGTACTTC. The genes are TRBV28 and TRBJ2-5; 12 nucleotides match TRBD2. V gave up 3 bases and J gave up 2 bases; unmatched junction bases: 4. The CDR3 covers 16 residues. The germline V gene encodes CDR1 MDHEN and CDR2 SYDVKM.

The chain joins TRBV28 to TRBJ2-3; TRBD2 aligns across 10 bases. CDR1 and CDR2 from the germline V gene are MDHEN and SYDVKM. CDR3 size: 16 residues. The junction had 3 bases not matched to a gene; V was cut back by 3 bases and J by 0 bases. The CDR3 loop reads CASSFTSGTSTDTQYF. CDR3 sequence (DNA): TGTGCCAGCAGTTTTACTAGCGGGACTAGCACAGATACGCAGTATTTT.

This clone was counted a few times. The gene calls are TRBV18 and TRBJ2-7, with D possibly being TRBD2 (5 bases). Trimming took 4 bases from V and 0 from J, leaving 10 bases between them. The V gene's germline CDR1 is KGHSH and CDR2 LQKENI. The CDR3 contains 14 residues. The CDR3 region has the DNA TGTGCCAGCTCACGAGGAGGAAGCTCCTACGAGCAGTACTTC. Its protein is CASSRGGSSYEQYF.

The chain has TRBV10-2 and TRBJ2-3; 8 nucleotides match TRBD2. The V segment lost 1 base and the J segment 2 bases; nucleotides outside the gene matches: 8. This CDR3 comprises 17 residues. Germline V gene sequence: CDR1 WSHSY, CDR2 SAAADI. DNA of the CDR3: TGCGCCAGCAGTGAGTATCCAACTAGCGGTTACACAGATACGCAGTATTTT. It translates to CASSEYPTSGYTDTQYF.

The CDR3 protein is CASSTTGGARETQYF. CDR3 nucleotides: TGTGCCAGCAGTACTACAGGGGGCGCGCGGGAGACCCAGTACTTC. V gene TRBV6-5 combines with J gene TRBJ2-5, with TRBD1 identical over 9 bases. The CDR3 sequence is 15 residues long. CDR1 and CDR2 (germline): MNHEY, SVGAGI. The V segment lost 5 bases and the J segment 5 bases; nucleotides outside the gene matches: 9.

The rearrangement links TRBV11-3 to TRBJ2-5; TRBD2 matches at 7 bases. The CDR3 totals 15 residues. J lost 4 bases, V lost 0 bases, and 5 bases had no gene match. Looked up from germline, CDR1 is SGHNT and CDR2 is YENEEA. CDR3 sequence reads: CASSLEEREGETQYF. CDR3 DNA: TGTGCCAGCAGCTTAGAGGAGCGGGAAGGAGAGACCCAGTACTTC.

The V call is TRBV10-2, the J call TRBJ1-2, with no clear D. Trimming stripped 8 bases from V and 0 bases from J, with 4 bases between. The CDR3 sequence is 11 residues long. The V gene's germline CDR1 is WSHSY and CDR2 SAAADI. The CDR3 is CASATNYGYTF. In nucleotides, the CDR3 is TGCGCCAGCGCAACTAACTATGGCTACACCTTC.

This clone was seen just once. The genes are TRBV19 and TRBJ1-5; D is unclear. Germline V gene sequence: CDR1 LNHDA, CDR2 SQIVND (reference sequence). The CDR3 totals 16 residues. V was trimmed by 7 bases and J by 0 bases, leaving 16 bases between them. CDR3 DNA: TGTGCCAGTAAGGGTAAAGGACTCCTTAGCAATCAGCCCCAGCATTTT. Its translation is CASKGKGLLSNQPQHF.

This CDR3 reads CASSSGLRWDPFNEQFF. The DNA of the CDR3 is TGCGCCAGCAGCTCCGGACTGAGATGGGACCCTTTCAATGAGCAGTTCTTC. The chain uses TRBV5-1 and TRBJ2-1; tentatively, D is TRBD1 or TRBD2 (5 bases each). Deletions cut 3 bases from V and 6 bases from J, with 22 bases between. Germline assignment: CDR1 SGHRS and CDR2 YFSETQ. The CDR3 is made up of 17 amino acids.

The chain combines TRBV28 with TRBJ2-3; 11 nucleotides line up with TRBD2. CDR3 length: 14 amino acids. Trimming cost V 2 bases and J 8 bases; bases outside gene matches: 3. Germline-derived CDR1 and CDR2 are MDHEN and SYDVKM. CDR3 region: CASSLVLAGGTQYF. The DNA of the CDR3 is TGTGCCAGCAGTTTAGTGCTAGCGGGAGGTACGCAGTATTTT. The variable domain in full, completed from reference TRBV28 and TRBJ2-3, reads DVKVTQSSRYLVKRTGEKVFLECVQDMDHENMFWYRQDPGLGLRLIYFSYDVKMKEKGDIPEGYSVSREKKERFSLILESASTNQTSMYLCASSLVLAGGTQYFGPGTRLTVL.

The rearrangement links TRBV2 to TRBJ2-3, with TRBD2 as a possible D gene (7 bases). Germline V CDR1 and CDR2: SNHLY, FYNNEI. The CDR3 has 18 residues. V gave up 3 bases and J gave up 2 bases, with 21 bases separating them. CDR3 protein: CASSDFGGRSFFTDTQYF. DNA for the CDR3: TGTGCCAGCAGTGACTTCGGGGGGCGCTCCTTTTTCACAGATACGCAGTATTTT.

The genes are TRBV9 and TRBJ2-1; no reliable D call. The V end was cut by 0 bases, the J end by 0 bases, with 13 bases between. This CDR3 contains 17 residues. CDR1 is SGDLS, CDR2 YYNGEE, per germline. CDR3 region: CASSVARNRPSYNEQFF. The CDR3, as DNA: TGTGCCAGCAGCGTAGCGAGGAACCGCCCCTCCTACAATGAGCAGTTCTTC.

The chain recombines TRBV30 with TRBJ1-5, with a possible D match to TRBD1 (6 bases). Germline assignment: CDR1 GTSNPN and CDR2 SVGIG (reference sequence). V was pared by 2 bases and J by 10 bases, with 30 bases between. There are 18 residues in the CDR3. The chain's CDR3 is CAWSTPRGDRGGWRPQHF. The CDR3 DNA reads TGTGCCTGGAGTACGCCCCGGGGTGACAGAGGGGGGTGGCGCCCCCAGCATTTT.

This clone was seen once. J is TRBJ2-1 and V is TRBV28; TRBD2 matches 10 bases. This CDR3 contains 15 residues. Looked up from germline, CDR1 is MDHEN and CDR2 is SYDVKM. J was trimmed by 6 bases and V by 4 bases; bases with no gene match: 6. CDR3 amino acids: CASSSSGRSGNEQFF. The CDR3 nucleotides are TGTGCCAGCAGTTCTAGCGGGAGATCAGGCAATGAGCAGTTCTTC.

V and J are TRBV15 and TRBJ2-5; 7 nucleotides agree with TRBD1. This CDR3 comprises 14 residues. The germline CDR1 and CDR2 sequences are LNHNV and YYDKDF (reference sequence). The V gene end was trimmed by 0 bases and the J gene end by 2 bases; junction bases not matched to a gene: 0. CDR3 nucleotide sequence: TGTGCCACCAGCAGAGACAGGGGGCAAGAGACCCAGTACTTC. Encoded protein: CATSRDRGQETQYF.

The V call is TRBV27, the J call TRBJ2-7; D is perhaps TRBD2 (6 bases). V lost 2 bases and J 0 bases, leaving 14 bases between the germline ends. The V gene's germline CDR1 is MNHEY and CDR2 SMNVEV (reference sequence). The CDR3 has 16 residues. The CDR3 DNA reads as TGTGCCAGCAGTTTAACGCGGGACGGGAGCTCCTACGAGCAGTACTTC. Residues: CASSLTRDGSSYEQYF.